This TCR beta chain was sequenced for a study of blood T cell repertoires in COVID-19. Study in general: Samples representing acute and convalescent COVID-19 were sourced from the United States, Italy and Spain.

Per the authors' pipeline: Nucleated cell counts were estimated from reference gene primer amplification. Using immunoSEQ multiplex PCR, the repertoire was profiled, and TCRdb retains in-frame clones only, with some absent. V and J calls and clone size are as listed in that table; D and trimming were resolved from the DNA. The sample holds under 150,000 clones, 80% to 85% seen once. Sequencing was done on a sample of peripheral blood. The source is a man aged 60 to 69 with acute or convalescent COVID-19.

For the CDR3, the DNA is TGCGCCAGCAGCCAAGCCCGGGATACGCAGTATTTT. It encodes CASSQARDTQYF. This sequence joins TRBV4-1 and TRBJ2-3, with D unresolved. This CDR3 has 12 residues. CDR1 and CDR2 from the germline V gene are MGHRA and YSYEKL. Deletions cut 1 base from V and 6 bases from J, with 5 bases between.